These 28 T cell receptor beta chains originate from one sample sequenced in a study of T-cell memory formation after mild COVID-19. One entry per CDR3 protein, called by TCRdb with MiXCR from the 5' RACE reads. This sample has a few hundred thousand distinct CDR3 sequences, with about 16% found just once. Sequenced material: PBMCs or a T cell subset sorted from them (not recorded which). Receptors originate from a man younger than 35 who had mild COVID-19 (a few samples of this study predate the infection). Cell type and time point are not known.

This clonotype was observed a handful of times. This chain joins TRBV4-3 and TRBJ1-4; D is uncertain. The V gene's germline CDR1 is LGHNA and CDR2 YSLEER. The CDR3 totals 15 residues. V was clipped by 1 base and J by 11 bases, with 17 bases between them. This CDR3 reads CASSQVFPQVWKLFF. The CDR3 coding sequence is TGCGCCAGCAGCCAAGTGTTCCCTCAGGTGTGGAAACTGTTTTTT.

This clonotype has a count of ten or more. The CDR3 nucleotides read TGTGCCAGCAGGTCCCCCTTAAGGACTTATAATTCACCCCTCCACTTT. Its protein is CASRSPLRTYNSPLHF. V usage is TRBV27 and J usage is TRBJ1-6; D call uncertain. Per the germline V gene, CDR1 is MNHEY and CDR2 is SMNVEV (reference sequence). CDR3 length: 16 amino acids. Trimming stripped 6 bases from V and 4 bases from J, with 16 bases between.

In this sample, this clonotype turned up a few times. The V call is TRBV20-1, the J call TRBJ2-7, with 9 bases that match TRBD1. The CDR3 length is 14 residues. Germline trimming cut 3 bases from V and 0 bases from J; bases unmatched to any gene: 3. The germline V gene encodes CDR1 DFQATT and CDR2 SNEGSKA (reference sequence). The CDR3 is CSARGTGSSYEQYV. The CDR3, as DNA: TGCAGTGCTAGGGGGACAGGGAGCTCCTACGAGCAGTACGTC.

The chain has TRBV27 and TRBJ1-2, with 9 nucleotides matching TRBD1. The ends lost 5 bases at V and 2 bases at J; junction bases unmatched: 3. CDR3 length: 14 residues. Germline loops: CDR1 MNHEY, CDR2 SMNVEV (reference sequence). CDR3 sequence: CASSTTGGNYGYTF. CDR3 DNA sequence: TGTGCCAGCAGTACTACAGGGGGCAACTATGGCTACACCTTC.

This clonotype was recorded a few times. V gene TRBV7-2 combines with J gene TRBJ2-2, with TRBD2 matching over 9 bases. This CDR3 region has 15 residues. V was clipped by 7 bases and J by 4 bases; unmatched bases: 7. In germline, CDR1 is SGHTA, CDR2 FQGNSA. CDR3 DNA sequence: TGTGCCAGCACGCGGGGGGGACTTCGCACCGGGGAGCTGTTTTTT. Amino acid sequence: CASTRGGLRTGELFF.

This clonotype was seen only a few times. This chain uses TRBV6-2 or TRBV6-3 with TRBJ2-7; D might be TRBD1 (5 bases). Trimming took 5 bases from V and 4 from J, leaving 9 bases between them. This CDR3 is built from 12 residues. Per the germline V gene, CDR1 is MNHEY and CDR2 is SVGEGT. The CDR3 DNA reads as TGTGCCAGCAGTGCCACAGGTTACGAGCAGTACGTC. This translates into CASSATGYEQYV.

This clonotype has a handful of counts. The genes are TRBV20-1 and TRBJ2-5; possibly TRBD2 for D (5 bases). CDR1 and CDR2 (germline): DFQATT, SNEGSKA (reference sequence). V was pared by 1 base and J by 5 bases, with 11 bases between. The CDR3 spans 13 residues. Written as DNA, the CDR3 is TGCAGTGCTAGAGTCGAGGGAGAGGAGACCCAGTACTTC. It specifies CSARVEGEETQYF.

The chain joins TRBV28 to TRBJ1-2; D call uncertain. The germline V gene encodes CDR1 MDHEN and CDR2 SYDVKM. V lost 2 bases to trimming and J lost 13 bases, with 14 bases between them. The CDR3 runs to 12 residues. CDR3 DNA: TGTGCCAGCAGTTTAGTCCAAGGGCGGTCCACCTTC. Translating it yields CASSLVQGRSTF.

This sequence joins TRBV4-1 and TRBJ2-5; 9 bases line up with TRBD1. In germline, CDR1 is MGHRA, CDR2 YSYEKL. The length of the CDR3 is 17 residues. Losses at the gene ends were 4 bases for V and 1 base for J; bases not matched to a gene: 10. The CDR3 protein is CASSRSRGQGTQETQYF. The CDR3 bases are TGCGCCAGCAGCCGCTCCCGAGGACAGGGGACCCAAGAGACCCAGTACTTC.

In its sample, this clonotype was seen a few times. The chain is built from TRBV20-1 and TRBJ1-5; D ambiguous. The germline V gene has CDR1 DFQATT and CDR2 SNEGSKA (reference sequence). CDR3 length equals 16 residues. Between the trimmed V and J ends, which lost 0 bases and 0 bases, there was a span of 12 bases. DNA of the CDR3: TGCAGTGCTAGAGATAGCGCCAGATATAGCAATCAGCCCCAGCATTTT. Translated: CSARDSARYSNQPQHF.

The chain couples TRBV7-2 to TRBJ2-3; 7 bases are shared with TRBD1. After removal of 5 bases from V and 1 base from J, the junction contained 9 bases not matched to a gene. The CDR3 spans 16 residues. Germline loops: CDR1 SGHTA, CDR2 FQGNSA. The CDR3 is CASSPTQGLGTDTQYF. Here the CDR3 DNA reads TGTGCCAGCAGCCCAACACAGGGGCTTGGCACAGATACGCAGTATTTT.

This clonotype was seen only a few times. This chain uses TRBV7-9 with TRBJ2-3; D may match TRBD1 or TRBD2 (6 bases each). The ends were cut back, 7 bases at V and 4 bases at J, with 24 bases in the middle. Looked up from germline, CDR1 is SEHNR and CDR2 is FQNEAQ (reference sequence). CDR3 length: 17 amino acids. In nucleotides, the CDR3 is TGTGCCAGCATCTTTCTCCGGGACCCAAGGGGGGCAGATACGCAGTATTTT. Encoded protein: CASIFLRDPRGADTQYF.

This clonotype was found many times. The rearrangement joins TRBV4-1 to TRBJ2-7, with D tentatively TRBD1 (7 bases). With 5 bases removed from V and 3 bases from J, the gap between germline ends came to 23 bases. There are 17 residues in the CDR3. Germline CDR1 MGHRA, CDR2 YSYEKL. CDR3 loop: CASSSLGGAGGIYEQYF. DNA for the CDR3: TGCGCCAGCAGCTCCCTCGGAGGGGCAGGGGGGATCTACGAGCAGTACTTC.

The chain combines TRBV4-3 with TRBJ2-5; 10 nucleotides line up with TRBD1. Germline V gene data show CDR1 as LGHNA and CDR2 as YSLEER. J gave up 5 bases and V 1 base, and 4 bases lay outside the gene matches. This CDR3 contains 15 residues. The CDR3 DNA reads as TGCGCCAGCAGCCAAGGGACAGGGGGTGTGGAGACCCAGTACTTC. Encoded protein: CASSQGTGGVETQYF.

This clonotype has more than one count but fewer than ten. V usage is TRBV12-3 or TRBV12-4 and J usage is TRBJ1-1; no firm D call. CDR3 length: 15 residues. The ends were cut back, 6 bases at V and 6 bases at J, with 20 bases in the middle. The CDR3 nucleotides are TGTGCCAGCAGCGTGATCCCCGGGATTACCTCTGAAGCTTTCTTT. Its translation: CASSVIPGITSEAFF.

This chain's CDR3 is CASSFGGHGKVQYF. The CDR3 DNA reads as TGCGCCAGCAGCTTCGGGGGGCACGGAAAGGTTCAGTACTTC. V is TRBV5-1 and J is TRBJ2-4; TRBD2 might be the D (7 bases). There are 14 residues in the CDR3. Trimming removed 2 bases from V and 11 bases from J, with 17 bases in between. Germline CDR1 is SGHRS and CDR2 is YFSETQ.

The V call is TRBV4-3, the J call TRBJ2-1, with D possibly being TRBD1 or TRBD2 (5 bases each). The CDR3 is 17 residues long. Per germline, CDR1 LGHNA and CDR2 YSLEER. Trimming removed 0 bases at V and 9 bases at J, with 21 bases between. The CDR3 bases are TGCGCCAGCAGCCAAGAACCCCGGGACCAAACGTGGGGTGAGCAGTTCTTC. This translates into CASSQEPRDQTWGEQFF.

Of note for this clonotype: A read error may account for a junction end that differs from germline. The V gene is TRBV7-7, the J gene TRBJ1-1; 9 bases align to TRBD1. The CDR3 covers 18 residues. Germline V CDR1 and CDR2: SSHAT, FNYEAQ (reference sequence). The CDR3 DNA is TGTGCTAGCAGATGGGACAGGGAGGGGAGCGGGATGAACACTGAAGCTTTCTTT. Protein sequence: CASRWDREGSGMNTEAFF.

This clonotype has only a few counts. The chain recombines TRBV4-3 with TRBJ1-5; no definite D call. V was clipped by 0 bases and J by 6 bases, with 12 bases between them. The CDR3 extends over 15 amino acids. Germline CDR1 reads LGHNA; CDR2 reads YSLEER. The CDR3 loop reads CASSQDHGRGQPQHF. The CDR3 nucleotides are TGCGCCAGCAGCCAAGATCATGGGCGGGGTCAGCCCCAGCATTTT.

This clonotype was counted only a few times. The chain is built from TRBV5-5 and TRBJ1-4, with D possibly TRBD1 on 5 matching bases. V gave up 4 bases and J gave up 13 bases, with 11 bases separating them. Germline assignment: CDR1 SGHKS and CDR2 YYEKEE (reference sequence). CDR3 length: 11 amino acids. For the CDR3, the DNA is TGTGCCAGCAGCCGAGGCGGGGGACTGTTTTTT. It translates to CASSRGGGLFF.

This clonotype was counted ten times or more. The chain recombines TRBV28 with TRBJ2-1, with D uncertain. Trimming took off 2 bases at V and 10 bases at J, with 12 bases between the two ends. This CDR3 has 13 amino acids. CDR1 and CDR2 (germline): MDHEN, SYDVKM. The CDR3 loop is CASSLGGSNEQFF. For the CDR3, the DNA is TGTGCCAGCAGTTTAGGTGGTTCGAACGAGCAGTTCTTC.

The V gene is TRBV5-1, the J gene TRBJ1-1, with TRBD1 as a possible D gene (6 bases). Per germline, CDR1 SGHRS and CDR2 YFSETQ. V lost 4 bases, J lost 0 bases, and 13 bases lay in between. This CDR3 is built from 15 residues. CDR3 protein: CASSPRGTMNTEAFF. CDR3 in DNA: TGCGCCAGCAGCCCCAGGGGAACGATGAACACTGAAGCTTTCTTT.

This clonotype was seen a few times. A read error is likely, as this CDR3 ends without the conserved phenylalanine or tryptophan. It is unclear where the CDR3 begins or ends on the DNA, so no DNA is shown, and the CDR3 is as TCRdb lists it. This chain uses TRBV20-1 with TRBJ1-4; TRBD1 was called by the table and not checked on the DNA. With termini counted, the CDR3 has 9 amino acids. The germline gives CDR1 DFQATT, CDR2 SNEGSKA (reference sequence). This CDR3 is CSARGLQVE.

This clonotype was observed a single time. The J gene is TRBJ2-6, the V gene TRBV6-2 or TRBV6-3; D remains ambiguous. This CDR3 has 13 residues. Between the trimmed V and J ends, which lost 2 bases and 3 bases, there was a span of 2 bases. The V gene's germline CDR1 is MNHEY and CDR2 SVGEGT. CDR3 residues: CASSYNGANVLTF. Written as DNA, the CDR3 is TGTGCCAGCAGTTACAATGGGGCCAACGTCCTGACTTTC.

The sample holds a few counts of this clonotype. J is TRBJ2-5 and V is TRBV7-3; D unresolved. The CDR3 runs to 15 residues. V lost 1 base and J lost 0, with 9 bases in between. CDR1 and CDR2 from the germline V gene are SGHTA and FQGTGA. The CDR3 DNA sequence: TGTGCCAGCAGCTTAATGGGTTTGTACCAAGAGACCCAGTACTTC. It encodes CASSLMGLYQETQYF.

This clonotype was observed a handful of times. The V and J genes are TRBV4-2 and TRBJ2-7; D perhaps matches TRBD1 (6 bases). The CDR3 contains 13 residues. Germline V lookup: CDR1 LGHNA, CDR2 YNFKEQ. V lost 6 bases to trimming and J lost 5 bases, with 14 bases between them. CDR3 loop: CASSRLQGHEQYF. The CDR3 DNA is TGTGCCAGCAGTCGTCTACAGGGTCACGAGCAGTACTTC.

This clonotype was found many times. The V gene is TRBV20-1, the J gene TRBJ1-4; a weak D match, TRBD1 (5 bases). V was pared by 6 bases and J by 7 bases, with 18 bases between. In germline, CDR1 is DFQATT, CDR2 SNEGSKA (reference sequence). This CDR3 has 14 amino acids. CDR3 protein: CSAPRSRGGEKLFF. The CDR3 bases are TGCAGTGCACCACGGTCCCGGGGGGGTGAAAAACTGTTTTTT.

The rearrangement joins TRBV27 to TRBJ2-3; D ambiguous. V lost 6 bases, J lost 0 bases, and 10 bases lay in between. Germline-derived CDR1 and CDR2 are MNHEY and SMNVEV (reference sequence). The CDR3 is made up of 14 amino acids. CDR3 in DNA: TGTGCCAGCAGCGAGTACGGAAGCACAGATACGCAGTATTTT. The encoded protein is CASSEYGSTDTQYF.